These 15 T cell receptor beta chains share one sample of origin, sequenced in a study of T-cell reconstitution after alpha-beta-depleted transplantation in children. Preparation of the TCRbeta library used unique molecular identifiers. TCRdb fed the PCR reads into MiXCR, producing one record per CDR3 protein. Of 420,000 or so distinct CDR3 sequences listed, about a tenth are singletons. The material was PBMCs from the stem cell graft donor, obtained from the stem cell graft. The receptors were sampled from a human donor who donated a stem cell graft to a child with acute myeloid leukemia.

This clonotype turned up a few times. The chain employs TRBV4-3 and TRBJ2-5, with D maybe TRBD1 (8 bases). With 0 bases removed from V and 5 bases from J, the gap between germline ends came to 16 bases. In germline, CDR1 is LGHNA, CDR2 YSLEER. CDR3 length equals 16 residues. The CDR3 here is CASSQDLPQGGETQYF. CDR3 DNA: TGCGCCAGCAGCCAAGATCTCCCACAGGGGGGGGAGACCCAGTACTTC.

This clonotype was observed a few times. The chain recombines TRBV6-2 or TRBV6-3 with TRBJ2-2; 9 bases align to TRBD1. The length of the CDR3 is 16 residues. The trim removed 4 bases at V and 5 bases at J, leaving 8 bases unmatched. Germline V gene sequence: CDR1 MNHEY, CDR2 SVGEGT. CDR3 sequence: CASSWKGQGRTGELFF. The CDR3 coding sequence is TGTGCCAGCAGTTGGAAGGGACAGGGAAGGACCGGGGAGCTGTTTTTT.

This chain connects TRBV7-3 to TRBJ2-5, with D unclear. Germline lookup yields CDR1 SGHTA and CDR2 FQGTGA. The CDR3 loop spans 16 amino acids. V shed 1 base and J shed 1 base, with 13 bases lying between them. CDR3 nucleotides: TGTGCCAGCAGCTTAAGAGCTAAAGCGTCCCAAGAGACCCAGTACTTC. Encoded protein: CASSLRAKASQETQYF.

This chain uses TRBV29-1 with TRBJ1-1; D gene unclear. V lost 5 bases and J lost 1, with 14 bases in between. This CDR3 region has 14 residues. Germline assignment: CDR1 SQVTM and CDR2 ANQGSEA. CDR3: CSVPDTTPNTEAFF. The CDR3 DNA sequence: TGCAGCGTTCCCGACACCACTCCGAACACTGAAGCTTTCTTT.

This clonotype was seen a few times. The chain is built from TRBV5-5 and TRBJ2-5; 10 bases are a match to TRBD2. Per germline, CDR1 SGHKS and CDR2 YYEKEE (reference sequence). V dropped 1 base and J dropped 5; count of bases not matched to a gene: 5. This CDR3 region has 15 residues. In DNA form, the CDR3 reads TGTGCCAGCAGCTTGCAGCGGGGGGGCCTCGAGACCCAGTACTTC. Translated, it gives CASSLQRGGLETQYF.

This clonotype appeared many times. The V gene is TRBV5-6, the J gene TRBJ2-7, with 12 positions matching TRBD2. The germline CDR1 and CDR2 sequences are SGHDT and YYEEEE. The CDR3 runs 16 residues. Trimming removed 1 base from V and 1 base from J; junction bases left unmatched: 3. The CDR3 region is CASSLFTSGRSYEQYF. As DNA, the CDR3 is TGTGCCAGCAGCTTGTTCACTAGCGGGAGGTCCTACGAGCAGTACTTC.

The table lists this clonotype with a few counts. The J gene is TRBJ2-2, the V gene TRBV6-2 or TRBV6-3, with 7 positions matching TRBD1. The V segment lost 8 bases and the J segment 6 bases; nucleotides outside the gene matches: 18. CDR3 length: 17 residues. Germline CDR1 and CDR2: MNHEY and SVGEGT. The CDR3 sequence is CASEDTGPTGKAGELFF. The CDR3 DNA sequence: TGTGCCAGCGAAGACACGGGGCCGACAGGGAAAGCCGGGGAGCTGTTTTTT.

This clonotype was recorded many times. This chain links TRBV12-3 or TRBV12-4 with TRBJ2-1; D is possibly TRBD1 (6 bases). Trimming took off 2 bases at V and 8 bases at J, with 13 bases between the two ends. This CDR3 is 14 amino acids long. CDR3 nucleotide sequence: TGTGCCAGCAGTTTATTCCCAGGGGACGATGAGCAGTTCTTC. It yields the protein CASSLFPGDDEQFF.

This clonotype was observed many times. The chain employs TRBV20-1 and TRBJ2-5; a possible D gene is TRBD1 (6 bases). The ends were cut back, 1 base at V and 3 bases at J, with 6 bases in the middle. This CDR3 comprises 12 residues. Per germline, CDR1 DFQATT and CDR2 SNEGSKA (reference sequence). The CDR3 is CSARAGEETQYF. CDR3 DNA sequence: TGCAGTGCTAGAGCAGGGGAAGAGACCCAGTACTTC.

V is TRBV27 and J is TRBJ1-2; D gene unclear. Germline V CDR1 and CDR2: MNHEY, SMNVEV (reference sequence). The CDR3 sequence is 15 residues long. Trimming removed 6 bases at V and 4 bases at J, with 18 bases between. The CDR3 DNA follows: TGTGCCAGCAGCACCGGAGGTAGACAAGTCTATGGCTACACCTTC. Translating it yields CASSTGGRQVYGYTF.

This rearrangement joins TRBV7-2 to TRBJ2-2; D is ambiguous. With 4 bases removed from V and 0 bases from J, the gap between germline ends came to 9 bases. This CDR3 is built from 15 residues. Per germline, CDR1 SGHTA and CDR2 FQGNSA. CDR3 in DNA: TGTGCCAGCAGCTCGAAAAACGCGAACACCGGGGAGCTGTTTTTT. It translates to CASSSKNANTGELFF.

The chain carries TRBV30 and TRBJ2-7; D is undetermined. The CDR3 is 10 amino acids. Germline V gene sequence: CDR1 GTSNPN, CDR2 SVGIG (reference sequence). V was pared by 1 base and J by 4 bases, with 2 bases between. CDR3 residues: CAWSGYEQYF. The CDR3 DNA follows: TGTGCCTGGAGTGGTTACGAGCAGTACTTC.

This clonotype is a singleton in its sample. The rearrangement joins TRBV4-1 to TRBJ1-5; D not resolved. CDR3 size: 15 residues. Trimming took off 1 base at V and 3 bases at J, with 10 bases between the two ends. CDR1 is MGHRA and CDR2 is YSYEKL in the germline V gene. The CDR3 reads CASSQVWEFNQPQHF. DNA of the CDR3: TGCGCCAGCAGCCAAGTCTGGGAATTCAATCAGCCCCAGCATTTT.

This clonotype was seen a handful of times. The chain links TRBV3-1 to TRBJ2-1; D may correspond to TRBD1 or TRBD2 (5 bases each). In germline, CDR1 is LGHDT, CDR2 YNNKEL (reference sequence). Trimming took 7 bases from V and 10 from J, leaving 20 bases between them. CDR3 size: 14 residues. CDR3 in DNA: TGTGCCAGCACCCCGGGACGTGCCTCGGTGGAGCAGTTCTTC. It codes for CASTPGRASVEQFF.

A few counts support this clonotype. The chain is built from TRBV7-8 and TRBJ1-4; no clear D. CDR1 is SGHVS and CDR2 is FQNEAQ in the germline V gene. This CDR3 spans 14 amino acids. V gave up 5 bases and J gave up 8 bases, with 15 bases separating them. The CDR3 spells CASSPRTGWEKLFF. The CDR3 bases are TGTGCCAGCAGCCCTCGGACCGGTTGGGAAAAACTGTTTTTT.